This T cell receptor beta chain was identified during a study of regulatory T cells in long-lasting Graves disease. The time point was: newly diagnosed GD, antithyroid drugs for less than 3 months. PBMCs provided the RNA from which the TCR library was made. Many counts were recorded for this clonotype. Investigators prepared the TCR beta libraries by applying iRepertoire HTBI primers and Arm-PCR of CDR3 regions. Using its own MiXCR run on the multiplex PCR reads, TCRdb lists one record per CDR3 protein. The sample lists 550,000 to 700,000 distinct CDR3 sequences, roughly 15% occurring once. The germline gives CDR1 GTSNPN, CDR2 SVGIG (reference sequence). The V end was cut by 4 bases, the J end by 6 bases, with 9 bases between. The CDR3 runs to 11 residues. Another study also made use of these data, one on T cells in Graves' hyperthyroidism and ophthalmopathy.

The TCR sequence derives from a man between 18 and 29 years old with Graves disease. Source: peripheral blood mononuclear cells (PBMCs), taken at new diagnosis, from a patient treated with antithyroid drugs. The rearrangement uses TRBV30 and TRBJ1-1; D gene unclear. The CDR3 DNA follows: TGTGCCTGGAATCGACTGCCTGAAGCTTTCTTT. Translating it yields CAWNRLPEAFF.